This T cell receptor (beta chain) was retrieved from a study of Graves' ophthalmopathy and Graves' hyperthyroidism. This clonotype was seen ten or more times. What it binds is unknown. Study observations and caveats: Blood repertoires reportedly contained most expanded thyroid clonotypes above 0.001 frequency. For predicting ophthalmopathy progression, the model had roughly 70% sensitivity and around 72% specificity.

CDR3 regions of TCR beta were amplified from RNA transcripts. HTBI primers were employed in first-round RT-PCR, then a second-round multiplex PCR followed. Each CDR3 protein gets one entry after TCRdb re-called the multiplex PCR reads with MiXCR. The sample carries approximately 1.2 million distinct CDR3 sequences, 35% to 40% recorded once. The germline gives CDR1 SSHAT, CDR2 FNYEAQ (reference sequence). This CDR3 is 13 amino acids long. Trimming took off 2 bases at V and 5 bases at J, with 7 bases between the two ends. The source is an adult man with Graves' hyperthyroidism. The specimen sequenced was peripheral blood or thyroid tissue (not recorded which). V is TRBV7-7 and J is TRBJ1-5; D gene unclear. The CDR3: CASSLTEDQPQHF. As DNA, the CDR3 is TGTGCCAGCAGCTTAACAGAGGATCAGCCCCAGCATTTT. The full variable domain, completed using reference TRBV7-7 and TRBJ1-5, is GAGVSQSPRYKVTKRGQDVTLRCDPISSHATLYWYQQALGQGPEFLTYFNYEAQPDKSGLPSDRFSAERPEGSISTLTIQRTEQRDSAMYRCASSLTEDQPQHFGDGTRLSIL.